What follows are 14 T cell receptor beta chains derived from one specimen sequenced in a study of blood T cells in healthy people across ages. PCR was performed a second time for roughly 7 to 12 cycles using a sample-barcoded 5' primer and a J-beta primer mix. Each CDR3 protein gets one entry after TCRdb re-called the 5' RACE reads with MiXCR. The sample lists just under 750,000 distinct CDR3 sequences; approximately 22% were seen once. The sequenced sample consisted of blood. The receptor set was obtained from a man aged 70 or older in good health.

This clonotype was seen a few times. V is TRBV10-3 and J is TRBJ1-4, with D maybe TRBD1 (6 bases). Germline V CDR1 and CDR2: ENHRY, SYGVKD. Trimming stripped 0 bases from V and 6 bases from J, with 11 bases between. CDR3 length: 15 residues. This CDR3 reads CAISESQNRDEKLFF. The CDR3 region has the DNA TGTGCCATCAGTGAGTCTCAGAACAGGGATGAAAAACTGTTTTTT.

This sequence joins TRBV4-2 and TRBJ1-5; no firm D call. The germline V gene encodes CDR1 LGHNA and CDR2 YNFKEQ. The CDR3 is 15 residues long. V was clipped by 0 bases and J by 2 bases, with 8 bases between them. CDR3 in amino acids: CASSQDQVGNQPQHF. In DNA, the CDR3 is TGTGCCAGCAGCCAAGATCAGGTGGGCAATCAGCCCCAGCATTTT.

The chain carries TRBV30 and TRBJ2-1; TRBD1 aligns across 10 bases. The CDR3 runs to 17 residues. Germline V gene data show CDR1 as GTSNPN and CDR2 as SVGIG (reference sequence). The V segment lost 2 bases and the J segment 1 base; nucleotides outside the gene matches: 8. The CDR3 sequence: CAWSTPGQGRSYNEQFF. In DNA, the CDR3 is TGTGCCTGGAGTACACCGGGACAGGGGAGGTCCTACAATGAGCAGTTCTTC.

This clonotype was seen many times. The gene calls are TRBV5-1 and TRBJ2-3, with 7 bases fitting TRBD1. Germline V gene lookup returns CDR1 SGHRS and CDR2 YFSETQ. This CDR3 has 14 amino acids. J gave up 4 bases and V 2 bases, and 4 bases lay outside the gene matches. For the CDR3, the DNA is TGCGCCAGCAGCTTAGGACAGGTTGCAGATACGCAGTATTTT. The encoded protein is CASSLGQVADTQYF.

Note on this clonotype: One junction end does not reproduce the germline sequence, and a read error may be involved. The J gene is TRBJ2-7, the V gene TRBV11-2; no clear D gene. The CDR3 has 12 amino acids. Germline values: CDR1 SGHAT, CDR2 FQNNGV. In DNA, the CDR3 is TGTGCCAACAGCTTAGTGGGCTACGAGCAGTACTTC. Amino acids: CANSLVGYEQYF. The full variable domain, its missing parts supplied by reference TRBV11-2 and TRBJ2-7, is EAGVAQSPRYKIIEKRQSVAFWCNPISGHATLYWYQQILGQGPKLLIQFQNNGVVDDSQLPKDRFSAERLKGVDSTLKIQPAKLEDSAVYLCANSLVGYEQYFGPGTRLTVT.

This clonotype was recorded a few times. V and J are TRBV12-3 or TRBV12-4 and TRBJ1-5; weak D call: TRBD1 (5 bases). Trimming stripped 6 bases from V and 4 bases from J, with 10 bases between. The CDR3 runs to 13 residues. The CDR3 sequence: CASRQVANQPQHF. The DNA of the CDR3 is TGTGCCAGCAGACAGGTGGCTAATCAGCCCCAGCATTTT.

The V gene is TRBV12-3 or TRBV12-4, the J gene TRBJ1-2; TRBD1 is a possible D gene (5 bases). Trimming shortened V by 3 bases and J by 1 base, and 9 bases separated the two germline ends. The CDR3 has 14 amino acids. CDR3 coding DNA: TGTGCCAGCAGTTTTGGGGGTAATAACTATGGCTACACCTTC. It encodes CASSFGGNNYGYTF.

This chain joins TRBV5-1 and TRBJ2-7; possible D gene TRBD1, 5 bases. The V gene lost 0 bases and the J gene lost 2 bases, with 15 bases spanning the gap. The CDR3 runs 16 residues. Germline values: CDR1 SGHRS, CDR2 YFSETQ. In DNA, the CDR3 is TGCGCCAGCAGCTTGGCCGCTCCGCCAGGGACCTACGAGCAGTACGTC. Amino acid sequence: CASSLAAPPGTYEQYV.

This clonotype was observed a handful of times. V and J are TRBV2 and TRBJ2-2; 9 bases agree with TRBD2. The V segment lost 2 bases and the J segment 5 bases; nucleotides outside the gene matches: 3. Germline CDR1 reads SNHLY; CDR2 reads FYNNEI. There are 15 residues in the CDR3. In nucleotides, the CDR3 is TGTGCCAGCAGTGAAAGAGCGGGAGGTACCGGGGAGCTGTTTTTT. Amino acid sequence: CASSERAGGTGELFF.

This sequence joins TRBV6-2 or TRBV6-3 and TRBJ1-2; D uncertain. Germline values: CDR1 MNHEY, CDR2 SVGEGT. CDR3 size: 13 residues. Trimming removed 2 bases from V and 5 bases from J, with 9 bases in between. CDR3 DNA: TGTGCCAGCAGTTACATCGATCAGTATGGCTACACCTTC. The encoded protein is CASSYIDQYGYTF.

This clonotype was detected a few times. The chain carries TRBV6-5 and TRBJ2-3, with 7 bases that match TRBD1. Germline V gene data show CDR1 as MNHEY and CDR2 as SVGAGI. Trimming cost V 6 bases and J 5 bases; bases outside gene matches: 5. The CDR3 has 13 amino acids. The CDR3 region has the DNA TGTGCCAGCAGAGGGACAGTAGGAGATACGCAGTATTTT. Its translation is CASRGTVGDTQYF.

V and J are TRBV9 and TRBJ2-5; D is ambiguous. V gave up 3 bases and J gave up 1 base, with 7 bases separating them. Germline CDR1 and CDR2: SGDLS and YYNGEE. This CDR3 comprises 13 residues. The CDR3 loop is CASSGNTQETQYF. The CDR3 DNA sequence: TGTGCCAGCAGCGGTAACACCCAAGAGACCCAGTACTTC.

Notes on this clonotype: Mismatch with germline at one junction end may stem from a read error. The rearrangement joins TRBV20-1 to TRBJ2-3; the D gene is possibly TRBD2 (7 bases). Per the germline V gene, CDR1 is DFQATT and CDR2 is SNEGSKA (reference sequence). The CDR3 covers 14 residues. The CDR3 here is CSARRGGSTDAQYF. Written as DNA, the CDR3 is TGCAGTGCCAGAAGGGGGGGGAGCACAGATGCGCAGTATTTT.

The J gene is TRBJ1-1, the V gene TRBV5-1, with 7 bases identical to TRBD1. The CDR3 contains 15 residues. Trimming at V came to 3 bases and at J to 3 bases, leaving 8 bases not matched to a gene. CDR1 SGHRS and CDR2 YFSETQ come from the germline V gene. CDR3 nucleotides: TGCGCCAGCAGCTCCACAGGGGTAGGGGACACTGAAGCTTTCTTT. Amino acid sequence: CASSSTGVGDTEAFF.